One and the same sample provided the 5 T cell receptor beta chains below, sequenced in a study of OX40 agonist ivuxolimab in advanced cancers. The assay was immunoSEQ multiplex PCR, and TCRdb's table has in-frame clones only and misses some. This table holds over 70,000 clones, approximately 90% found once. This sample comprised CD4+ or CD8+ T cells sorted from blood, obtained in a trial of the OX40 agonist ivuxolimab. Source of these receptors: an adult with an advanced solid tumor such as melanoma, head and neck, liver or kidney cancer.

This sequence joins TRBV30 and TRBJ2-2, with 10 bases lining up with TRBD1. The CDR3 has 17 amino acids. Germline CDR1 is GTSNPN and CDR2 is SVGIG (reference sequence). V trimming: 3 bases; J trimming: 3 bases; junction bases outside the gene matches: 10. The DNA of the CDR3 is TGTGCCTGGAGCCCAGGGACAGGGGTTAGGGACACCGGGGAGCTGTTTTTT. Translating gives CAWSPGTGVRDTGELFF.

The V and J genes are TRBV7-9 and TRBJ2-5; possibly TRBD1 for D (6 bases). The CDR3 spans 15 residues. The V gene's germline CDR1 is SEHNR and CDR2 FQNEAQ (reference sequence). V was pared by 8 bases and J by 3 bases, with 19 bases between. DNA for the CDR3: TGTGCCAGCTCCTCCTACCGGGACACTGAAGAGACCCAGTACTTC. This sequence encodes CASSSYRDTEETQYF.

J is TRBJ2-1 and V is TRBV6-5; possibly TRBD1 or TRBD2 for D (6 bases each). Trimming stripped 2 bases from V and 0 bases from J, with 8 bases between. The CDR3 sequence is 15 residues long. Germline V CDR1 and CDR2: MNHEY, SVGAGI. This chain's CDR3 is CASSYEGGSYNEQFF. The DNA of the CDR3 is TGTGCCAGCAGTTACGAGGGGGGCTCCTACAATGAGCAGTTCTTC.

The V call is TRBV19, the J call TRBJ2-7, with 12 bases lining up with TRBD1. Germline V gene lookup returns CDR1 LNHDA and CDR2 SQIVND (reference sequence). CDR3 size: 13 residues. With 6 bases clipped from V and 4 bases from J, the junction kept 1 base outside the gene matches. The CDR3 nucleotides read TGTGCCAGTAGGGGACAGGGGGCTTACGAGCAGTACTTC. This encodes CASRGQGAYEQYF.

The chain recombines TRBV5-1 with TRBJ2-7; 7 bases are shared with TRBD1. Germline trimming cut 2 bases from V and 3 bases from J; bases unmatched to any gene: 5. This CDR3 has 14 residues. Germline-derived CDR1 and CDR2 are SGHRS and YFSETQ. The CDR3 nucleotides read TGCGCCAGCAGCTTCCCGGGACAGCACTACGAGCAGTACTTC. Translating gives CASSFPGQHYEQYF.